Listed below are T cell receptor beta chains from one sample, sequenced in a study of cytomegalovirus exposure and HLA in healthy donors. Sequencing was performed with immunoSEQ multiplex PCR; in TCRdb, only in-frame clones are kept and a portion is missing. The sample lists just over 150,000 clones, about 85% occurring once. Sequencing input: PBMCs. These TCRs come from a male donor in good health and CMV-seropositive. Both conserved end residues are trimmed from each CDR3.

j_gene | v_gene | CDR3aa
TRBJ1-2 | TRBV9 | ASSAAGAGYGYT
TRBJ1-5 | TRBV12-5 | ASGLVPGQPQH
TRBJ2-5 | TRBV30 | AWSLGAGETQY
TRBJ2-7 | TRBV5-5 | ASSLSGGYEQY
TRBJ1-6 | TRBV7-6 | ASSLVEGRENSPLH
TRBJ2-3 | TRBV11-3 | ASMAMGATDTQY
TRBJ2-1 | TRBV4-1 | ASSHPRGVDNEQF
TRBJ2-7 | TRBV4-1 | ASSQETYLDYEQY
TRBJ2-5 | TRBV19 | ASSIAVWETQY
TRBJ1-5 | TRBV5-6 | ASSFLGGNQPQH
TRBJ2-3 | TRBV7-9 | ASSAGSGVGTDTQY
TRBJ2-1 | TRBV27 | ASSLYAGIGHNEQF
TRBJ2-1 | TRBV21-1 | ASSKAAGYNEQF
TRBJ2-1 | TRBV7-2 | ASSPSGYYNEQF
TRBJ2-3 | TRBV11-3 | ASSHYTDTQY
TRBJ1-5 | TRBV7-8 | ASSPRGAGEGPQH
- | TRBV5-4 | ASSMPPGETQY
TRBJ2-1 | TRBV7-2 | ASSLGGGRVGSEQF
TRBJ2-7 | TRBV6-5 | ASSFFPGQGEEQY
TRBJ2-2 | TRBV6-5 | ASSYSGGGELF